The present entry profiles one T cell receptor beta chain with its context. Its antigen has not been determined. Counted from cysteine to phenylalanine, this CDR3 has 14 amino acids. The nucleotide record is missing. CDR1 and CDR2 are read off the germline V gene (reference sequence) as LNHNV and YYDKDF. HCMV serostatus was determined by detecting HCMV-specific IgG in serum with a commercial ELISA kit. Peripheral blood mononuclear cells were isolated from blood by Ficoll density gradient centrifugation. The sequencer was an Illumina HiSeq 2000. The TCR beta cDNA libraries were made using 5'RACE template switching, a step that added both a universal primer site and unique molecular identifiers. cDNA synthesis was primed from the TCR beta constant segment, followed by two successive PCR amplification steps. The original methods were these. MIGEC was used to demultiplex reads and group reads by UMI, and MiTCR was used to assemble and quantify clonotypes. Only TCR cDNA sequences supported by at least two reads were kept to exclude erroneous sequences. Downstream repertoire analysis used the tcR package, and clonotypes were matched across fractions by CDR3 nucleotide sequence plus V segment. VDJmatch was used to annotate antigen specificity against VDJdb, with one amino acid substitution in CDR3 allowed. Following TCRdb reprocessing, every CDR3 protein sequence forms one entry, and DNA is not provided. TCRdb's processing, not the authors' own work, is the source of the V and J calls. This sample's table carries about 460,000 distinct CDR3 sequences. The biggest ten clones account for around 1.4% of the sample.

The source of the sample is a study of T cells expressing NK-cell markers (dated by TCRdb to about 2020). With regard to the full study: TCR beta-chain repertoires were profiled in sorted CD3+CD56+NKG2C+, CD3+CD56+NKG2C- and CD3+CD56-NKG2C+ T-cell subsets from fewer than 10 donors. Among the eight sequenced donors, seven were HCMV-seropositive and one was HCMV-seronegative. The study sequenced eight donors, all healthy volunteers chosen at random: three men and five women. The libraries were sequenced on Illumina HiSeq 2000/2500, MiSeq or NextSeq, producing 2 x 150 bp reads.

Beyond this particular receptor, the publication reports: In about six donors, the dominant CD3+CD56+NKG2C+ clonotypes were found to rank among the top 10 CD8+ clonotypes and to make up roughly 1.0-7.0% of CD8+ T cells. Those dominant clonotypes were again the most abundant among CD3+CD56-NKG2C+ cells in a handful of donors, at about 28.3-65%. Whether the expanded NKG2C-expressing T cell clones were specific for HCMV antigens remained unclear.

The sequence derives from a woman between 50 and 59 years old in good health. Donor details come from another sample of the same person, matched by shared clones. The V and J segments used are TRBV15 and TRBJ2-1; no DNA is available, so the TRBD2 call from TCRdb remains unchecked. Sequencing input: blood T cells: a sorted CD56 or NKG2C T cell subset, CD4+ or CD8+ T cells, or bulk PBMC T cells (not recorded which). The CDR3 protein sequence reads: CATSRGEGGFVQFF.